The 17 T cell receptor beta chains in this list originate from one sample, sequenced in a study of T-cell reconstitution after alpha-beta-depleted transplantation in children. Library preparation (for TCRbeta) was performed with unique molecular identifiers. MiXCR, applied by TCRdb to the PCR reads, yields one record per CDR3 protein. This sample has some 200,000 distinct CDR3 sequences; under 8.5% occur once, and the top ten carry less than 40%. The input for sequencing was PBMCs, mostly from graft donor cells, taken 360 days after TCRalphabeta/CD19-depleted stem cell transplant. The receptors originated from a male patient aged 2-15 years who had a stem cell transplant for acute myeloid leukemia, so the T cells may come from the graft donor.

This clonotype was counted ten times or more. This rearrangement joins TRBV5-1 to TRBJ1-5; no reliable D call. CDR3 size: 14 residues. The ends were cut back, 8 bases at V and 4 bases at J, with 16 bases in the middle. Per the germline V gene, CDR1 is SGHRS and CDR2 is YFSETQ. In DNA, the CDR3 is TGCGCCAGAACCAGACAAGGAGAAAATCAGCCCCAGCATTTT. Amino acid sequence: CARTRQGENQPQHF.

There are a few counts of this clonotype. The rearrangement uses TRBV10-3 and TRBJ1-2; tentatively, D is TRBD1 (6 bases). The CDR3 totals 13 residues. V lost 4 bases and J 8 bases, leaving 14 bases between the germline ends. Per the germline V gene, CDR1 is ENHRY and CDR2 is SYGVKD. CDR3 sequence (DNA): TGTGCCATCAGTGGTCCGGGGGCGAAAGGCTACACCTTC. Its protein product is CAISGPGAKGYTF.

Ten or more counts support this clonotype. V is TRBV12-3 or TRBV12-4 and J is TRBJ2-2, with a weak D call TRBD1 (5 bases). This CDR3 region has 14 residues. V was cut by 5 bases and J by 4 bases, with 11 bases left in between. Here the CDR3 DNA reads TGTGCCAGCAGTCGGCCACAGGTCACCGGGGAGCTGTTTTTT. Its protein product is CASSRPQVTGELFF.

This clonotype has at least ten counts. The V and J genes are TRBV6-2 or TRBV6-3 and TRBJ2-2; tentative D call: TRBD2 (6 bases). V lost 6 bases and J lost 2, with 16 bases in between. The CDR3 contains 16 residues. The germline V gene has CDR1 MNHEY and CDR2 SVGEGT. CDR3 residues: CASSRRESLNTGELFF. Here the CDR3 DNA reads TGTGCCAGCAGCCGCCGGGAGAGTCTCAACACCGGGGAGCTGTTTTTT.

In this sample, this clonotype turned up many times. The chain has TRBV5-1 and TRBJ2-1, with D unclear. V dropped 0 bases and J dropped 6 bases, with 4 bases sitting between them. This CDR3 has 12 residues. CDR1 and CDR2 from the germline V gene are SGHRS and YFSETQ. CDR3 amino acids: CASSLEFNEQFF. CDR3 sequence (DNA): TGCGCCAGCAGCTTGGAGTTCAATGAGCAGTTCTTC.

This chain connects TRBV20-1 to TRBJ2-7, with D possibly being TRBD1 (6 bases). The V end lost 5 bases, the J end lost 2 bases, and 13 bases lay between the germline ends. The CDR3 spans 13 residues. The germline gives CDR1 DFQATT, CDR2 SNEGSKA (reference sequence). CDR3 sequence reads: CSAADRWAYEQYF. The CDR3 region has the DNA TGCAGTGCTGCCGACAGGTGGGCCTACGAGCAGTACTTC.

There are many counts of this clonotype. This chain links TRBV3-1 with TRBJ2-1; D may be TRBD1 or TRBD2 (6 bases each). The CDR3 runs 16 residues. Between the trimmed V and J ends, which lost 2 bases and 0 bases, there was a span of 11 bases. The germline gives CDR1 LGHDT, CDR2 YNNKEL (reference sequence). The CDR3, as DNA: TGTGCCAGCAGCCAATTTTGGGGGGCCTCCTACAATGAGCAGTTCTTC. Translated: CASSQFWGASYNEQFF.

J is TRBJ1-2 and V is TRBV20-1; 7 positions match TRBD1. J lost 4 bases, V lost 6 bases, and 8 bases had no gene match. The CDR3 has 13 residues. CDR1 and CDR2 from the germline V gene are DFQATT and SNEGSKA (reference sequence). Written as DNA, the CDR3 is TGCAGTGCGGAACGAGGGGGCCTCTATGGCTACACCTTC. Protein product: CSAERGGLYGYTF.

The chain carries TRBV7-2 and TRBJ1-2; D is ambiguous. Germline CDR1 and CDR2: SGHTA and FQGNSA. The CDR3 consists of 15 residues. With 1 base removed from V and 3 bases from J, the gap between germline ends came to 12 bases. The CDR3 here is CASSLGSTADYGYTF. The CDR3 DNA follows: TGTGCCAGCAGCTTAGGGTCTACAGCAGACTATGGCTACACCTTC.

This chain links TRBV9 with TRBJ2-1; TRBD1 aligns across 7 bases. J was trimmed by 6 bases and V by 3 bases; bases with no gene match: 6. CDR1 and CDR2 (germline): SGDLS, YYNGEE. This CDR3 contains 14 residues. The CDR3, as DNA: TGTGCCAGCAGCGGGACGACAGGGCCCAATGAGCAGTTCTTC. Encoded protein: CASSGTTGPNEQFF. Complete variable domain (other parts from reference TRBV9 and TRBJ2-1): DSGVTQTPKHLITATGQRVTLRCSPRSGDLSVYWYQQSLDQGLQFLIQYYNGEERAKGNILERFSAQQFPDLHSELNLSSLELGDSALYFCASSGTTGPNEQFFGPGTRLTVL.

This clonotype showed up many times. The chain carries TRBV20-1 and TRBJ2-1; tentatively, D is TRBD2 (5 bases). The germline V gene encodes CDR1 DFQATT and CDR2 SNEGSKA (reference sequence). The germline V and J ends were trimmed by 3 bases and 7 bases, with 19 bases remaining between them. The CDR3 consists of 15 residues. CDR3 nucleotides: TGCAGTGCTAGTGGGCGGACTCGATCCGGGAATGAGCAGTTCTTC. Amino acid sequence: CSASGRTRSGNEQFF.

The chain uses TRBV5-1 and TRBJ1-1; no clear D. The CDR3 loop spans 14 amino acids. V lost 1 base and J lost 1, with 8 bases in between. The germline CDR1 and CDR2 sequences are SGHRS and YFSETQ. CDR3 in DNA: TGCGCCAGCAGCTTGTTCGTCGAGAACACTGAAGCTTTCTTT. Amino acids: CASSLFVENTEAFF.

The gene calls are TRBV7-6 and TRBJ2-3; D unresolved. V gave up 2 bases and J gave up 1 base, with 7 bases separating them. There are 14 residues in the CDR3. Germline values: CDR1 SGHVS, CDR2 FNYEAQ. CDR3 nucleotides: TGTGCCAGCAGCTTAACGCGGCGCACAGATACGCAGTATTTT. Residues: CASSLTRRTDTQYF.

This clonotype was counted at least ten times. The chain employs TRBV5-1 and TRBJ2-3; D is unclear. With 1 base removed from V and 0 bases from J, the gap between germline ends came to 9 bases. The CDR3 totals 15 residues. CDR1 SGHRS and CDR2 YFSETQ come from the germline V gene. CDR3 DNA: TGCGCCAGCAGCTTGAGCCAGTCTAGCACAGATACGCAGTATTTT. Amino acid sequence: CASSLSQSSTDTQYF.

Remarks on this clonotype: Given a much more abundant clone one base away, this may be a read error. The chain recombines TRBV12-3 or TRBV12-4 with TRBJ2-1, with 11 bases lining up with TRBD2. CDR3 length: 19 amino acids. The CDR3 coding sequence is TGTACCAGCTCAGGGGGGTCTAGCGGGAGGTCAAGTTGGTACAATGAGCAGTTCTTC. It codes for CTSSGGSSGRSSWYNEQFF.

The J gene is TRBJ1-4, the V gene TRBV29-1; D is perhaps TRBD1 (6 bases). The ends were cut back, 7 bases at V and 3 bases at J, with 21 bases in the middle. The CDR3 runs to 16 residues. From germline, CDR1 is SQVTM and CDR2 ANQGSEA. This chain's CDR3 is CSAQGLEGMANEKLFF. CDR3 coding DNA: TGCAGCGCCCAGGGGTTGGAGGGAATGGCTAATGAAAAACTGTTTTTT.

This clonotype was counted at least ten times. This chain joins TRBV12-3 or TRBV12-4 and TRBJ2-3; TRBD2 agrees at 15 bases. V lost 5 bases, J lost 6 bases, and 9 bases stayed unmatched. This CDR3 region has 17 residues. The CDR3 region is CASSRSPGLAGGDTQYF. CDR3 sequence (DNA): TGTGCCAGCAGTAGAAGCCCGGGACTAGCGGGAGGCGATACGCAGTATTTT.